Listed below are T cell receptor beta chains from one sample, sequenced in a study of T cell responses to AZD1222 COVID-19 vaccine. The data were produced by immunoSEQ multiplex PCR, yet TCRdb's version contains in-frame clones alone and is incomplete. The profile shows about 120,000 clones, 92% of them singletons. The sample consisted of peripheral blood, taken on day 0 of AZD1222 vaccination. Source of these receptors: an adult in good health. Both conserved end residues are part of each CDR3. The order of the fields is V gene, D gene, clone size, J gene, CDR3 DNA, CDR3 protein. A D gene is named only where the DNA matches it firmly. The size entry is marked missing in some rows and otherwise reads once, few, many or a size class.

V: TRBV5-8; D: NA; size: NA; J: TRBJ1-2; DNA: TGTGCCAGCAGCCTACAAGTCTACACCTTC; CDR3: CASSLQVYTF
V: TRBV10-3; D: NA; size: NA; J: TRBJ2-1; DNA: TGTGCCATCAGTATTAGCGAGAGCTCCTACAATGAGCAGTTCTTC; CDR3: CAISISESSYNEQFF
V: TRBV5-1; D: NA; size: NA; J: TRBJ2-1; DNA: TGCGCCAGCAGCTCCCGGGACGGAAAGTTCTTC; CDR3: CASSSRDGKFF
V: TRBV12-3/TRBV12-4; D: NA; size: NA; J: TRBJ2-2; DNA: TGTGCCAGCAGGACTCAAACCGGGGAGCTGTTTTTT; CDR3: CASRTQTGELFF
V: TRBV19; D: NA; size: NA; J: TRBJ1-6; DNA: TGTGCCAGTAGTATATATCCAGGGGTCGATTCACCCCTCCACTTT; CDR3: CASSIYPGVDSPLHF
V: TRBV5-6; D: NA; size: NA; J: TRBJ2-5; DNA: TGTGCCAGCAGCTTCCTATCATCCTACCAAGAGACCCAGTACTTC; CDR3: CASSFLSSYQETQYF
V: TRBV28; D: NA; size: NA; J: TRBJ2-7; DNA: TGTGCCAGCGCTTACGACAGGTCGTACGAGCAGTACTTC; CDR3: CASAYDRSYEQYF
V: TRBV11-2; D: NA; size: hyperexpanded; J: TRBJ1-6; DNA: TGTGCCAGCAGCCGCCCGAGCGGGGGAATTTCCTATAATTCACCCCTCCACTTT; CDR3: CASSRPSGGISYNSPLHF
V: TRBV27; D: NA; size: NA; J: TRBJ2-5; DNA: TGTGCCAGCAGTTCCCTGGTGGGGGCACAAGAGACCCAGTACTTC; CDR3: CASSSLVGAQETQYF
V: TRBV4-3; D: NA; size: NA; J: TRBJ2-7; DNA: TGCGCCAGCAGCCAAGAGGCCCCGGCTTCCTCATACGAGCAGTACTTC; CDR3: CASSQEAPASSYEQYF
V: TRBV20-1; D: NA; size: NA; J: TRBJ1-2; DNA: TGCAGTGCTCTTAGGGTTTATGGCTACACCTTC; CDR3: CSALRVYGYTF
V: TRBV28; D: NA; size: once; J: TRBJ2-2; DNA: TGTGCCAGCGGAGGGGCCGGGGAGCTGTTTTTT; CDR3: CASGGAGELFF
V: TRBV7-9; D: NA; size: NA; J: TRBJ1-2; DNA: TGTGCCAGCAGCTTAGTAGATCGGCCTTATGGCTACACCTTC; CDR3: CASSLVDRPYGYTF
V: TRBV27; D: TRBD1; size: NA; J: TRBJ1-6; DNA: TGTGCCAGCAGACATCCTGACAGGGATAAGGAACCCCTCCACTTT; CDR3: CASRHPDRDKEPLHF
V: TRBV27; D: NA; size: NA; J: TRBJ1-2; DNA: TGTGCCAGCAGCACCGGGACCGCCAACTATGGCTACACCTTC; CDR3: CASSTGTANYGYTF
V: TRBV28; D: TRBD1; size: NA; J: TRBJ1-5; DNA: TGTGCCAGCAGCGGGCGGGACAGGGCCTTTATGCCCCAGCATTTT; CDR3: CASSGRDRAFMPQHF
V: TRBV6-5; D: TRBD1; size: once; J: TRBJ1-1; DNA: TGTGCCAGCAGTTCCCAGACAGGGGAGTTAGGTGAAGCTTTCTTT; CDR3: CASSSQTGELGEAFF
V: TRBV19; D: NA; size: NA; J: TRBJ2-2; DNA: TGTGCCAGTAGTACAGGGACCGGGGAGCTGTTTTTT; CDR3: CASSTGTGELFF
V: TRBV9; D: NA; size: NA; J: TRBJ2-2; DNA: TGTGCCAGCAGCCCCGCTTATGGCACCGGGGAGCTGTTTTTT; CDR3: CASSPAYGTGELFF
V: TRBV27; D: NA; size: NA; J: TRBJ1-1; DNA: TGTGCCAGCAGTTGGTCCCAGAACACTGAAGCTTTCTTT; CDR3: CASSWSQNTEAFF
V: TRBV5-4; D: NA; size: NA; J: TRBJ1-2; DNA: TGTGCCAGCACCTCAGCAGTGAAAGGTCACTATGGCTACACCTTC; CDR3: CASTSAVKGHYGYTF
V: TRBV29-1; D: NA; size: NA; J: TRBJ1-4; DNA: TGCAGCGTTGTGGCCCAAGGAGATAAACTGTTTTTT; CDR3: CSVVAQGDKLFF
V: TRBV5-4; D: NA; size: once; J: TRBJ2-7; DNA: TGTGCCAGCAGCTTGGGGTCGGGGGACACCTTGTACTTC; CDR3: CASSLGSGDTLYF
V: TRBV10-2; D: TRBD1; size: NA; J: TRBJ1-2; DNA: TGCGCCAGCAGTGGGGACAGAGGGGTCTATGGCTACACCTTC; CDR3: CASSGDRGVYGYTF
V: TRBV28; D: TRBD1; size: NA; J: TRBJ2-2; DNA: TGTGCCAGCACCAGGGGGCTGTTGACCGGGGAGCTGTTTTTT; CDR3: CASTRGLLTGELFF
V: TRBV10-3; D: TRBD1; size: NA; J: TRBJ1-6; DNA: TGTGCCATCAGGGGGGACAGGGACAACAGGCTCGGCGGTTCACCCCTCCACTTT; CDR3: CAIRGDRDNRLGGSPLHF
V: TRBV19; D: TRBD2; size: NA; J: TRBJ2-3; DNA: TGTGCCAGTAGTACCGGACTAGCGGGACCAGATACGCAGTATTTT; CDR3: CASSTGLAGPDTQYF
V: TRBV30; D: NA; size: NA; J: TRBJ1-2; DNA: TGTGCCTGGATTTGGAGTGGGGGCTACACCTTC; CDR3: CAWIWSGGYTF
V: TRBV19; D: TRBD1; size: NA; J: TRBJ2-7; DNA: TGTGCCAGTAGTATGAGGGACAGTCCCTACGAGCAGTACTTC; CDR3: CASSMRDSPYEQYF
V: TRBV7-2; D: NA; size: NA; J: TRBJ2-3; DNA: TGTGCCAGCAGCTTATACGGGTTGGGCACAGATACGCAGTATTTT; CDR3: CASSLYGLGTDTQYF
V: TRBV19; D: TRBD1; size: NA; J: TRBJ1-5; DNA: TGTGCCAGTAGTATGGGGGACAGGGTGAAGCCCCAGCATTTT; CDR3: CASSMGDRVKPQHF
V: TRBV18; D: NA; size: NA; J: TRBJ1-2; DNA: TGTGCCAGCTCACCTATGGGTTCGTCTGGCTACACCTTC; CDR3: CASSPMGSSGYTF
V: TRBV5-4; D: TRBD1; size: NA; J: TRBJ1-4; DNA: TGTGCCAGCAGCTTGCGGCAGGGGGCTTATTCTAATGAAAAACTGTTTTTT; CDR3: CASSLRQGAYSNEKLFF
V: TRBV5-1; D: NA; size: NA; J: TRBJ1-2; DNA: TGCGCCAGCAGCTCCTCTTACCCGGGGGCCTCGCGTAGCTACACCTTC; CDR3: CASSSSYPGASRSYTF
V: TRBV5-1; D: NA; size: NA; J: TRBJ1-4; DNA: TGCGCCAGCAGCTTGGGGATGCTGGGTGAGGAAAAACTGTTTTTT; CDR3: CASSLGMLGEEKLFF
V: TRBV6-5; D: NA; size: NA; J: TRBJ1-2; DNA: TGTGCCAGCAGTTACGACCTTAACTATGGCTACACCTTC; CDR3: CASSYDLNYGYTF
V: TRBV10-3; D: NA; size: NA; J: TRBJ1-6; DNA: TGTGCCATCAGTGAGGGAGGAACATATAATTCACCCCTCCACTTT; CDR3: CAISEGGTYNSPLHF
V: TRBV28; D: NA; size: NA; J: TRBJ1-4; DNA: TGTGCCAGCAGTTACGTTACGGTTGCAACTAATGAAAAACTGTTTTTT; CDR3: CASSYVTVATNEKLFF
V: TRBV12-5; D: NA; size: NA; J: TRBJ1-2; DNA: TGTGCTAGTGGTTTGCCCCCAGGAGGAAACTATGGCTACACCTTC; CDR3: CASGLPPGGNYGYTF
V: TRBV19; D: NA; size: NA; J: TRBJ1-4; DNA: TGTGCCAGTCGTAATAAGGAGAATGAAAAACTGTTTTTT; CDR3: CASRNKENEKLFF
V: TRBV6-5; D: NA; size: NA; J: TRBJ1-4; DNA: TGTGCCAGCAGTTACGGTGGGGGGGATAATGAAAAACTGTTTTTT; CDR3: CASSYGGGDNEKLFF
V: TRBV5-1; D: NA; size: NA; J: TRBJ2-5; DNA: TGCGCCAGCAGCTTGGTCCCACGGGAGACCCAGTACTTC; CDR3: CASSLVPRETQYF
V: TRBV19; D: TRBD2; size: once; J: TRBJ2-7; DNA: TGTGCCAGTAGTTATAGCGGGGGGAGTTTCTACGAGCAGTACTTC; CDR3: CASSYSGGSFYEQYF
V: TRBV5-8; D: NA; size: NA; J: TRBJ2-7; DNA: TGTGCCAGCAGCTTGGCTCTCTACGAGGGGGACTTC; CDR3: CASSLALYEGDF
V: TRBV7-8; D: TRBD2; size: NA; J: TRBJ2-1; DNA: TGTGCCAGCAGCCGGACTAGCGATGAGCAGTTCTTC; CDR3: CASSRTSDEQFF
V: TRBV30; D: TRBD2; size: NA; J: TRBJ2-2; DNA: TGTGCCTGGAGTTCATGGGGGAGGGCCATGGGGGAGCTGTTTTTT; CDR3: CAWSSWGRAMGELFF
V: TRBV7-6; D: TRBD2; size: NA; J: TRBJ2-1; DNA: TGTGCCAGCAGCCAAACCGGGACTAGCGGGGGGGCGGGTGAGCAGTTCTTC; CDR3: CASSQTGTSGGAGEQFF
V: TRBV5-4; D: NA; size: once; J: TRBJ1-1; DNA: TGTGCCAGCAGCTTGGTTGGAGCAAACACTGAAGCTTTCTTT; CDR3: CASSLVGANTEAFF
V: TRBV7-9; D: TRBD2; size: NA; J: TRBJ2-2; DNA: TGTGCCAGCAGCCCAGGGATAGCGGGAGGATCCGGGGAGCTGTTTTTT; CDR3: CASSPGIAGGSGELFF
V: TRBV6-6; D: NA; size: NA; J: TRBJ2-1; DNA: TGTGCCAGCAGTTACCCCTGGGATGAGCAGTTCTTC; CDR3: CASSYPWDEQFF
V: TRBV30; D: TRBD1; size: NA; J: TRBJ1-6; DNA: TGTGCCTGGAAGCTGGGGACAGCGGGTTCACCCCTCCACTTT; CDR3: CAWKLGTAGSPLHF
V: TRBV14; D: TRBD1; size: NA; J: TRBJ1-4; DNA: TGTGCCAGCAGCCATGGTCAGGGACAGGTTAATGAAAAACTGTTTTTT; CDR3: CASSHGQGQVNEKLFF
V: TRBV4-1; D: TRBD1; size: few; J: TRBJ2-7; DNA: TGCGCCAGCAGCCCAAATTCAGGGGGTAGGGACTACGAGCAGTACTTC; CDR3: CASSPNSGGRDYEQYF
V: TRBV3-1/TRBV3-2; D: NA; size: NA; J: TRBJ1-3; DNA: TGTGCCAGCAGCCAAGTAGGGGGTATTCGTTTAAACACCATATATTTT; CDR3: CASSQVGGIRLNTIYF